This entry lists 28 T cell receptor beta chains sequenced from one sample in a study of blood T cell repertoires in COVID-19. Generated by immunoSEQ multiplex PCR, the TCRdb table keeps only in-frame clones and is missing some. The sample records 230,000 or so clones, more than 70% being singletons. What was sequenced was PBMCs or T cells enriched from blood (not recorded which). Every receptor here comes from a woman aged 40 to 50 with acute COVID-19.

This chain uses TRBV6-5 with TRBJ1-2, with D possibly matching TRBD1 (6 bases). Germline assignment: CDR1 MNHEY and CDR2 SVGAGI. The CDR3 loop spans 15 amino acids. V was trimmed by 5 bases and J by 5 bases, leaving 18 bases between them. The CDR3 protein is CASSPLQGQFYGYTF. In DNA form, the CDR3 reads TGTGCCAGCAGTCCCCTACAGGGTCAATTTTATGGCTACACCTTC.

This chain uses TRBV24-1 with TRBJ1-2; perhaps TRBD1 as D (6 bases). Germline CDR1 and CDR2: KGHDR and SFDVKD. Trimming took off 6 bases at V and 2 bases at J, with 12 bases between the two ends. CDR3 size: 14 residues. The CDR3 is CATSSHRANYGYTF. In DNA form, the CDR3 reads TGTGCCACCAGTTCTCACAGGGCCAACTATGGCTACACCTTC.

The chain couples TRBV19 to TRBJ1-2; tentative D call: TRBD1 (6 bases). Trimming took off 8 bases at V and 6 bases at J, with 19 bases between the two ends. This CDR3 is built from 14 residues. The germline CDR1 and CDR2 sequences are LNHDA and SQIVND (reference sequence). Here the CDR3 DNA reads TGTGCCAGTCTTGATTCAGGGGCCTTTGATGGCTACACCTTC. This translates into CASLDSGAFDGYTF.

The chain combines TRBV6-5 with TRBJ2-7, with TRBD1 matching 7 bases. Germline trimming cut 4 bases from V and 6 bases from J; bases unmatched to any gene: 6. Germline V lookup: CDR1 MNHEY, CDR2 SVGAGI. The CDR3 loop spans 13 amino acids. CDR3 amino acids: CASSLSRGFEQYF. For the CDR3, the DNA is TGTGCCAGCAGTTTGAGCAGGGGGTTCGAGCAGTACTTC.

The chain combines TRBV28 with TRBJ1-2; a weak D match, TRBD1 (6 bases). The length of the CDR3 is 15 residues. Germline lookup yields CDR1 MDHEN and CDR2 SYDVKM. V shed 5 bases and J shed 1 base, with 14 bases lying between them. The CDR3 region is CASSQGGTLNYGYTF. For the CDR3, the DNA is TGTGCCAGCAGTCAAGGGGGAACCCTTAACTATGGCTACACCTTC.

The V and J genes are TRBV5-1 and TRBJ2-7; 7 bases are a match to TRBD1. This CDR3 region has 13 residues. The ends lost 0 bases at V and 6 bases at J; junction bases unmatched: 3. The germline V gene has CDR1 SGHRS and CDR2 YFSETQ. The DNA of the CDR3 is TGCGCCAGCAGCTTGGGACAGGGCTCCGAGCAGTACGTC. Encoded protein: CASSLGQGSEQYV.

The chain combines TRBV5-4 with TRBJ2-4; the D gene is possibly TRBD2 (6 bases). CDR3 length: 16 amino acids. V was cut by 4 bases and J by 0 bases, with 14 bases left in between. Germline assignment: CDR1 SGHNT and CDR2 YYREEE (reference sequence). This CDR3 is CASSPGTRLAKNIQYF. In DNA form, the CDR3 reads TGTGCCAGCAGCCCCGGGACTCGACTAGCCAAAAACATTCAGTACTTC. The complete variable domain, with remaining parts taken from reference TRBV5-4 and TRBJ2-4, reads ETGVTQSPTHLIKTRGQQVTLRCSSQSGHNTVSWYQQALGQGPQFIFQYYREEENGRGNFPPRFSGLQFPNYSSELNVNALELDDSALYLCASSPGTRLAKNIQYFGAGTRLSVL.

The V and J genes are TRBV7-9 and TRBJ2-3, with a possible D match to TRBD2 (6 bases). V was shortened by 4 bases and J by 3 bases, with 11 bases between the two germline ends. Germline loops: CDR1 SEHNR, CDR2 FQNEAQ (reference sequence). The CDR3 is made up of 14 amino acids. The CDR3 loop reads CASSYAGRTDTQYF. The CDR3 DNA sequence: TGTGCCAGCAGCTATGCGGGAAGGACAGATACGCAGTATTTT.

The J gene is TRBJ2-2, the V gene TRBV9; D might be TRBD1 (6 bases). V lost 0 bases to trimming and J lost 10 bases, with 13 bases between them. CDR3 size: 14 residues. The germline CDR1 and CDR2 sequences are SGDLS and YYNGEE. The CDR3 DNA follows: TGTGCCAGCAGCGTAGAACTACAGGGCGCGGAGCTGTTTTTT. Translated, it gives CASSVELQGAELFF.

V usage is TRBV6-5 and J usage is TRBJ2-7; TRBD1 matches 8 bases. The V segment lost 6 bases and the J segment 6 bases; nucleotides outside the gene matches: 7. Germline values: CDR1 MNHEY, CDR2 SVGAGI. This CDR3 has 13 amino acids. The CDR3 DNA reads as TGTGCCAGCAGCCCCGCGACAGGGGCCGAGCAGTACGTC. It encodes CASSPATGAEQYV.

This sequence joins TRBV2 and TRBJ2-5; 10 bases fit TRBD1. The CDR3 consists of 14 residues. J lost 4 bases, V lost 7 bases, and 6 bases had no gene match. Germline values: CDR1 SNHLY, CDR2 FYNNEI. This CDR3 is CASTQGQGRETQYF. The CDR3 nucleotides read TGTGCCAGCACCCAGGGACAGGGGAGAGAGACCCAGTACTTC.

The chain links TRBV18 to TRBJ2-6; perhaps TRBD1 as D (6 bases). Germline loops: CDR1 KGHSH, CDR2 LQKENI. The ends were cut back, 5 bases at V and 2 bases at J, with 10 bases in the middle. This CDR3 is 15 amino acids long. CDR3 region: CASSVEGAGANVLTF. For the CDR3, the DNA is TGTGCCAGCTCAGTTGAGGGGGCTGGGGCCAACGTCCTGACTTTC.

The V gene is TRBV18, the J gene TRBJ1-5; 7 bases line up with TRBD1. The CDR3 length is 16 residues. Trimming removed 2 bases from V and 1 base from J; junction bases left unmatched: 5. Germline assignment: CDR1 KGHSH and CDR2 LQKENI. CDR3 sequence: CASSPAGTASNQPQHF. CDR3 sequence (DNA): TGTGCCAGCTCACCAGCCGGGACAGCCAGCAATCAGCCCCAGCATTTT.

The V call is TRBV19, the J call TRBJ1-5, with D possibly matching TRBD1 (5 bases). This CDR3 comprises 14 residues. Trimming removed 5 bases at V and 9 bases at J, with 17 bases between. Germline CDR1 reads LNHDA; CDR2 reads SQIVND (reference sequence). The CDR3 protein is CASSYTAGRGPQHF. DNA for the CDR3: TGTGCCAGTAGTTACACAGCGGGAAGGGGGCCCCAGCATTTT.

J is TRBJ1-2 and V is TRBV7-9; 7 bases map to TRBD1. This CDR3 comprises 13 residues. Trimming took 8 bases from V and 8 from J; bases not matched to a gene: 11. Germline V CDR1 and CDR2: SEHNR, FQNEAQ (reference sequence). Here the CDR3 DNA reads TGTGCCAGCGGGGATACAGGGGTCGGAGGCTACACCTTC. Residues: CASGDTGVGGYTF.

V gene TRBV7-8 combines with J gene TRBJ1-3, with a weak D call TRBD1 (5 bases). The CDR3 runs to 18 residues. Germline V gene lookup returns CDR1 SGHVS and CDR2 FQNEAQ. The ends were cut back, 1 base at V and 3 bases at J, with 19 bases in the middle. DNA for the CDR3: TGTGCCAGCAGCTTAGATTTCAAGGGGCTTGTAGGTGGAAACACCATATATTTT. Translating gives CASSLDFKGLVGGNTIYF.

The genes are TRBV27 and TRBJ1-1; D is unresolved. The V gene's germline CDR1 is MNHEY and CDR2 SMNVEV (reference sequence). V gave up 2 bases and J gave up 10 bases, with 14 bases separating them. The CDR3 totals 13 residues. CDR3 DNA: TGTGCCAGCAGTTTAAAAGGGTCGGCGGGAGCTTTCTTT. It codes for CASSLKGSAGAFF.

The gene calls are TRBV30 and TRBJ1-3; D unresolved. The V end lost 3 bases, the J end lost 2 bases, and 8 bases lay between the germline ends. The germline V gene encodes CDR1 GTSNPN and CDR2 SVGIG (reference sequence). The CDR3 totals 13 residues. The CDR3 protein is CAWRRSAGNTIYF. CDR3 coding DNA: TGTGCCTGGAGACGTTCGGCTGGAAACACCATATATTTT.

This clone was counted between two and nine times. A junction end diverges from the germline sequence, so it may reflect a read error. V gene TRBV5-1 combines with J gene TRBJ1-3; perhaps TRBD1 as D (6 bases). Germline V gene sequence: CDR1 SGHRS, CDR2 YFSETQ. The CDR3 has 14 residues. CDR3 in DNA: TGCGCCAGCAGCTTGGAGGGGGTTGGAGACACCATATATTTT. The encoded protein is CASSLEGVGDTIYF.

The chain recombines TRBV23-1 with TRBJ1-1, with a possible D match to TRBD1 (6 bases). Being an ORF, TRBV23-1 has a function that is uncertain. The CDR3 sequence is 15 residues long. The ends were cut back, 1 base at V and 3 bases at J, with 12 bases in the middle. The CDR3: CASSQLGGGDTEAFF. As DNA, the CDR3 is TGCGCCAGCAGTCAATTAGGGGGAGGGGACACTGAAGCTTTCTTT.

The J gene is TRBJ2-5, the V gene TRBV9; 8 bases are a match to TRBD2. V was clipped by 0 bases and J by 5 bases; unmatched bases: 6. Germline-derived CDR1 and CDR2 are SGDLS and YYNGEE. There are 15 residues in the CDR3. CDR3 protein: CASSVAGLVWETQYF. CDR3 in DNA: TGTGCCAGCAGCGTAGCGGGACTAGTTTGGGAGACCCAGTACTTC.

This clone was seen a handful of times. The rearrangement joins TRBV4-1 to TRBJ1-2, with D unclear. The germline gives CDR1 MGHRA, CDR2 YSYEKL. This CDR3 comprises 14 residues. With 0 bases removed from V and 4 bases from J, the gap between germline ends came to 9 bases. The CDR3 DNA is TGCGCCAGCAGCCAAGATGAGGCGGCCTATGGCTACACCTTC. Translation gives CASSQDEAAYGYTF.

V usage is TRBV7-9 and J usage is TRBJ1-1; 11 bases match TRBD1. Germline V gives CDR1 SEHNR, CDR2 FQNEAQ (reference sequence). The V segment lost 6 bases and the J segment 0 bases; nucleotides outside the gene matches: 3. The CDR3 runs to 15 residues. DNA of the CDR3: TGTGCCAGCAGGGGGGACAGGGGGATGAACACTGAAGCTTTCTTT. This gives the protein CASRGDRGMNTEAFF.

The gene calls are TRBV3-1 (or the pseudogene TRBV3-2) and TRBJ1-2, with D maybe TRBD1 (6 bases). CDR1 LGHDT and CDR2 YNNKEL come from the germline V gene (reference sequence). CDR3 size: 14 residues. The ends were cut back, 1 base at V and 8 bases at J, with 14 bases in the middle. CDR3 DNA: TGTGCCAGCAGCCAAGGGCAGGGGCAAGGAGGCTACACCTTC. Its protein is CASSQGQGQGGYTF.

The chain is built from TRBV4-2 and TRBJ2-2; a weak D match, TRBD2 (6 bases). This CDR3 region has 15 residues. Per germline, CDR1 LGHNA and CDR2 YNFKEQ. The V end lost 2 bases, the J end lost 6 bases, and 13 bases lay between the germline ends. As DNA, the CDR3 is TGTGCCAGCAGCCAAACGGAGGGGAGGCCCGGGGAGCTGTTTTTT. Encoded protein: CASSQTEGRPGELFF.

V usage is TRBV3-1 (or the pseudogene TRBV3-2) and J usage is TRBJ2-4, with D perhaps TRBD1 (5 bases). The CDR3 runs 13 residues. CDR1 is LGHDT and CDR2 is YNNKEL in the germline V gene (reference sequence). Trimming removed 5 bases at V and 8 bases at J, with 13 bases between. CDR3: CASSSLTGDIQYF. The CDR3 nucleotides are TGTGCCAGCAGCTCTCTAACAGGTGACATTCAGTACTTC.

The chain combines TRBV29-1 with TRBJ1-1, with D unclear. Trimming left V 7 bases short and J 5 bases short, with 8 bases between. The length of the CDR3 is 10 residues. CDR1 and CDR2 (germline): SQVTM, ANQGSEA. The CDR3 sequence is CSAVLTEAFF. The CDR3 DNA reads TGCAGCGCGGTCCTAACTGAAGCTTTCTTT.

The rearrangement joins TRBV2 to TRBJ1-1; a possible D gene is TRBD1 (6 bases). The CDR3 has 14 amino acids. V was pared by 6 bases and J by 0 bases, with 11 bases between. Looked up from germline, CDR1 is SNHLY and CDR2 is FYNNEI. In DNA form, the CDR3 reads TGTGCCAGCAGAGCAGGGGTCATGAACACTGAAGCTTTCTTT. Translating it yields CASRAGVMNTEAFF. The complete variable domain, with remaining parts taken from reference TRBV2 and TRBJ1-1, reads EPEVTQTPSHQVTQMGQEVILRCVPISNHLYFYWYRQILGQKVEFLVSFYNNEISEKSEIFDDQFSVERPDGSNFTLKIRSTKLEDSAMYFCASRAGVMNTEAFFGQGTRLTVV.